These T cell receptor beta chains were read from a single sample in a study of cytomegalovirus exposure and HLA in healthy donors. The repertoire was sequenced with immunoSEQ multiplex PCR; TCRdb's copy has only in-frame clones and lacks some. The sample has 150,000 or so clones; 70% to 85% are singletons. Sequenced: PBMCs. Source of these receptors: a woman aged 40 to 55 in good health and CMV-seronegative. The CDR3 runs from the conserved cysteine through the conserved F or W. Each record gives: CDR3 length, J gene, V gene, D gene, CDR3 protein. D genes are given only for firm matches.

17 TRBJ2-3 TRBV7-9 NA CASSLAWRDTSTDTQYF
15 TRBJ2-3 TRBV6-5 NA CASSYQGGRTDTQYF
14 TRBJ2-2 TRBV18 NA CASSSGANTGELFF
16 TRBJ2-3 TRBV7-4 NA CASSWTPDSMLDTQYF
12 TRBJ2-1 TRBV29-1 NA CSVDVSPVEQFF
15 TRBJ2-1 TRBV6-5 NA CASSSRDISYNEQFF
14 TRBJ1-2 TRBV28 NA CASSFAGVSYGYTF
13 TRBJ1-1 TRBV6-6 NA CASSFRGEQVAFF
17 TRBJ2-5 TRBV10-3 TRBD2 CAIRARLADGGQETQYF
14 TRBJ2-1 TRBV4-1 NA CASSQVHNYNEQFF
13 TRBJ2-7 TRBV6-5 TRBD1 CASRRQGNYEQYF
17 TRBJ2-1 TRBV27 TRBD2 CASRMQRGVISYNEQFF
14 TRBJ2-7 TRBV6-5 NA CASSYPGLVYEQYF
16 TRBJ1-5 TRBV7-8 NA CASTPTESLYNQPQHF
15 TRBJ1-2 TRBV5-1 TRBD1 CASSQQPGQGDGYTF
15 TRBJ2-3 TRBV7-6 TRBD2 CASSFGASGGDTQYF
18 TRBJ2-6 TRBV19 TRBD1 CASSIDDRGSSGANVLTF
16 TRBJ2-1 TRBV9 TRBD1 CASSTRTGQRYNEQFF
15 TRBJ1-2 TRBV6-5 NA CASSYVGRGNYGYTF
14 TRBJ2-3 TRBV7-8 TRBD2 CASGLHSGTDTQYF
13 TRBJ2-3 TRBV6-5 NA CASSYQGTDTQYF
14 TRBJ2-5 TRBV5-1 TRBD2 CASSTRTSSETQYF
15 TRBJ1-4 TRBV5-1 TRBD1 CASSLRTGWDEKLFF
15 TRBJ2-1 TRBV18 TRBD2 CASSPTGGAYNEQFF
17 TRBJ2-2 TRBV30 TRBD2 CAWSVRHSGRETGELFF
15 TRBJ2-5 TRBV28 TRBD2 CASSPRGREGETQYF
20 TRBJ1-1 TRBV19 TRBD1 CASISQVRGPWGSMNTEAFF
18 TRBJ2-1 TRBV7-2 TRBD2 CASSLVYAGTSGRNEQFF
14 NA TRBV19 TRBD2 CASRTSGTTYEQYF
13 TRBJ2-3 TRBV7-2 TRBD2 CASSASGSKTQYF
15 TRBJ2-3 TRBV6-5 TRBD1 CASSAAGTGTDTQYF
15 TRBJ1-1 TRBV7-6 NA CASSSLDLSNTEAFF
16 TRBJ2-3 TRBV5-4 TRBD2 CASSLETSADTDTQYF
16 TRBJ2-3 TRBV7-2 TRBD1 CASSLVGQGAQDTQYF
15 TRBJ2-7 TRBV9 TRBD1 CASSVDGQGTYEQYF
17 TRBJ2-3 TRBV7-2 TRBD2 CASSFSSAGGGTDTQYF
16 TRBJ2-1 TRBV29-1 TRBD2 CSVEDLLAGSYNEQFF
13 TRBJ1-4 TRBV18 NA CASSPNFIEKLFF
17 TRBJ2-1 TRBV4-3 TRBD1 CASSQAQRTGGYNEQFF
14 TRBJ2-7 TRBV7-9 TRBD1 CASSFGTEVYEQYF
13 TRBJ2-7 TRBV28 NA CASHGTVSYEQYF
16 TRBJ1-3 TRBV27 NA CASSLGAGSSGNTIYF
12 NA TRBV21-1 NA CASSKSSVEQYF
14 TRBJ1-5 TRBV9 NA CASSPRGGNQPQHF
17 TRBJ2-1 TRBV5-1 NA CASSLSRLTSLGNEQFF
14 TRBJ2-7 TRBV5-1 TRBD1 CASGPGQVSYEQYF
18 TRBJ2-1 TRBV10-3 NA CAISDGAAESMSRNEQFF
12 TRBJ1-2 TRBV29-1 TRBD1 CSAVGQDYGYTF
15 TRBJ2-3 TRBV6-6 NA CASRWQGGGADTQYF
14 TRBJ2-7 TRBV7-2 TRBD1 CASSWDRGYYEQYF
15 TRBJ2-1 TRBV7-2 NA CASSSIDRLGRGQFF
14 TRBJ2-7 TRBV9 NA CASSVADGMLEQYF
13 TRBJ2-7 TRBV10-3 TRBD1 CAISDLQGSEQYF
14 TRBJ2-1 TRBV18 TRBD1 CASSGQGGPNEQFF
13 TRBJ2-7 TRBV7-9 NA CASSSPRVYEQYF
15 TRBJ2-3 TRBV7-9 TRBD1 CASSPDRGDGDTQYF
13 TRBJ2-7 TRBV7-9 TRBD1 CASSLGTGAEQYF
12 TRBJ1-2 TRBV7-9 NA CSSSLADSGYTF
19 TRBJ2-6 TRBV19 NA CASSAGLTGFPLGANVLTF
15 TRBJ2-1 TRBV4-3 TRBD1 CASSQETGGYNEQFF